This TCR beta chain was obtained from a study of OX40 agonist ivuxolimab in advanced cancers. Using immunoSEQ multiplex PCR, the repertoire was profiled, and TCRdb retains in-frame clones only, with some absent. The sample holds almost 70,000 clones, around four fifths seen once. This TCR derives from an adult with an advanced solid tumor such as melanoma, head and neck, liver or kidney cancer. The specimen was CD4+ or CD8+ T cells sorted from blood, collected in a trial of the OX40 agonist ivuxolimab.

For the CDR3, the DNA is TGTGCCAGTAGTATGGTAGGGATTACCTCTGGGGCCAACGTCCTGACTTTC. The encoded protein is CASSMVGITSGANVLTF. The chain uses TRBV19 and TRBJ2-6, with D hard to call. V lost 3 bases, J lost 0 bases, and 12 bases lay in between. Germline V gene lookup returns CDR1 LNHDA and CDR2 SQIVND (reference sequence). The CDR3 contains 17 residues.